This T cell receptor beta chain originates from a study of shared clonotypes between healthy human individuals. On the study more broadly: Those who served as donors were two women and three men between the ages of 18 and 49.

CD45RO-negative, CCR7-selected cells formed the naive CD8 fraction, which excluded terminally differentiated effector memory CD45RA+ cells. The protocol was immunoSEQ multiplex PCR, while the TCRdb copy is restricted to in-frame clones and leaves out a portion. The sample lists over 2,000,000 clones, 93% seen once, with approximately 1.7% in the top ten. The J segment lost 10 bases and the V segment lost 5 bases, leaving 16 bases of the junction unmatched. This CDR3 comprises 16 residues. Germline assignment: CDR1 SEHNR and CDR2 FQNEAQ (reference sequence). This TCR derives from a young man in good health. Some clones in this sample may be carry-over from other donors' samples. This chain links TRBV7-9 with TRBJ2-1, with 8 bases matching TRBD1. The specimen sequenced was naive CD8+ T cells from PBMCs. The CDR3 spells CASSPEFSGGGLEQFF. In nucleotides, the CDR3 is TGTGCCAGCAGCCCGGAGTTTTCAGGGGGCGGCTTGGAGCAGTTCTTC.